This TCR beta chain emerged from a study of T cell changes during pregnancy in multiple sclerosis. Measured with immunoSEQ multiplex PCR; TCRdb has only the in-frame clones, and not every one. The sample shows 30,000 to 40,000 clones, about 94% of them seen only once. Sequenced here: CD4+ T cells from peripheral blood mononuclear cells, sampled in the second trimester of pregnancy. This TCR came from a female donor with multiple sclerosis, enrolled in a pregnancy study.

The CDR3 DNA sequence: TGTGCCAGCAGAAGACACCTCAATCAGCCCCAGCATTTT. Its translation is CASRRHLNQPQHF. V gene TRBV2 combines with J gene TRBJ1-5, with D unresolved. The V gene lost 6 bases and the J gene lost 3 bases, with 9 bases spanning the gap. Germline V lookup: CDR1 SNHLY, CDR2 FYNNEI. The CDR3 contains 13 residues.